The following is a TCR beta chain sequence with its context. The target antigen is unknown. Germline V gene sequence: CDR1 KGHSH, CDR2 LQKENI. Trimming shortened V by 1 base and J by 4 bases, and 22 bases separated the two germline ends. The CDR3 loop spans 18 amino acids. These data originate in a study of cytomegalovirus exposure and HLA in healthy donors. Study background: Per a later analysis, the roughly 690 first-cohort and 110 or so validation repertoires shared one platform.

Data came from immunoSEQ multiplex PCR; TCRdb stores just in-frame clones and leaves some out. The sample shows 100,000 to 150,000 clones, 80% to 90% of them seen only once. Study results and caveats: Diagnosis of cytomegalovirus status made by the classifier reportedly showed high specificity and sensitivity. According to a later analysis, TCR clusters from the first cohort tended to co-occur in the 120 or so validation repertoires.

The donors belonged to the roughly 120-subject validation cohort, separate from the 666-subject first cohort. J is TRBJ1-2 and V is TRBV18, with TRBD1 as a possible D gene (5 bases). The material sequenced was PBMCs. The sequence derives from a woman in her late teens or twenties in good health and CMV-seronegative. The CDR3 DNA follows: TGTGCCAGCTCACCACGTTCCGGGACGGAGGGATTAGGCTATGGCTACACCTTC. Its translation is CASSPRSGTEGLGYGYTF.